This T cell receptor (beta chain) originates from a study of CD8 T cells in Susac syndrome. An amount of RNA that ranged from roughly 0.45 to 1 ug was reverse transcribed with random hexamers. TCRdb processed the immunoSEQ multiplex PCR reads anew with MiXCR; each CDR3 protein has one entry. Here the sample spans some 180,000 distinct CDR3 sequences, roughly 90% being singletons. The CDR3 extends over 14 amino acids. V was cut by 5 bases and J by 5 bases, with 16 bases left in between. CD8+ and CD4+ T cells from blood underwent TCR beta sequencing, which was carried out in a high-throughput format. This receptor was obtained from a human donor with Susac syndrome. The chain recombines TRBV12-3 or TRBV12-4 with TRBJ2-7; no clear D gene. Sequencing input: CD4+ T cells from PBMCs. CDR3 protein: CASSRTAPVDEQYF. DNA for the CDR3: TGTGCCAGCAGTCGGACCGCTCCTGTGGACGAGCAGTACTTC.